This T cell receptor (beta chain) was captured by sequencing in a study of blood T cell repertoires in COVID-19. Study information: The origin of the acute and convalescent COVID-19 samples was the United States, Italy and Spain. PBMCs, B-cell-depleted T cells, or T cells were the source of the cDNA or gDNA that made up the material.

Trimming took off 6 bases at V and 3 bases at J, with 12 bases between the two ends. The CDR3 spans 13 residues. Germline CDR1 is KGHSH and CDR2 is LQKENI. Clones were sequenced by immunoSEQ multiplex PCR, and TCRdb holds only the in-frame ones, with some missing. The data show over 100,000 clones, around 81% seen once. Material for sequencing was peripheral blood. This clonotype was sampled from a human donor in a cohort sampled during active COVID-19. The V and J genes are TRBV18 and TRBJ2-7; a weak D match, TRBD2 (6 bases). The CDR3 bases are TGTGCCAGCTCGCGGGACGGCCTCTACGAGCAGTACTTC. It translates to CASSRDGLYEQYF.